This T cell receptor beta chain was recovered during a study of blood T cell repertoires in COVID-19. Study background: Samples came from the United States, Italy and Spain, spanning acute and convalescent COVID-19. From T cells, B-cell-depleted T cells, or PBMCs came the material, which was cDNA or gDNA.

As processed by the authors: From reference gene primer amplification, estimates of nucleated cell counts were derived. TCRdb's copy holds only in-frame clones and misses some; the assay was immunoSEQ multiplex PCR. V and J calls and clone size come straight from that table; D and trimming were deduced from the DNA. The repertoire has approximately 270,000 clones, 75% to 90% of them found once; the top ten carry roughly 9.6%. V dropped 4 bases and J dropped 1 base, with 16 bases sitting between them. Germline CDR1 and CDR2: SGHRS and YFSETQ. This CDR3 region has 16 residues. This sequence was found in a woman in her seventies with acute or convalescent COVID-19. Sequenced material: peripheral blood. J is TRBJ2-3 and V is TRBV5-1, with D possibly matching TRBD2 (6 bases). The CDR3 sequence is CASSDRAGGGTDTQYF. DNA of the CDR3: TGCGCCAGCAGCGATCGGGCAGGCGGGGGCACAGATACGCAGTATTTT.